What follows are 9 T cell receptor beta chains derived from one specimen sequenced in a study of cytomegalovirus exposure and HLA in healthy donors. The primer mix had 60 Vbeta and 13 Jbeta primers. Sequenced by immunoSEQ multiplex PCR; TCRdb stores in-frame clones only, minus some. In the table there are about 120,000 clones, roughly 79% of which are singletons. The sample taken for sequencing was PBMCs. Receptors originate from a woman aged 40 to 49 in good health and CMV-seronegative.

The chain has TRBV7-3 and TRBJ2-5, with 11 bases lining up with TRBD2. CDR3 size: 15 residues. Trimming took 4 bases from V and 1 from J; bases not matched to a gene: 2. Germline CDR1 SGHTA, CDR2 FQGTGA. The DNA for the CDR3 is TGTGCCAGCAGCTGGACTAGCGGGCCCCAAGAGACCCAGTACTTC. Protein sequence: CASSWTSGPQETQYF.

This clone was found once. The rearrangement joins TRBV7-8 to TRBJ1-1; no firm D call. Trimming stripped 5 bases from V and 1 base from J, with 14 bases between. The CDR3 has 15 amino acids. CDR1 and CDR2 from the germline V gene are SGHVS and FQNEAQ. CDR3 region: CASSPRLGQNTEAFF. The CDR3 coding sequence is TGTGCCAGCAGCCCACGGCTGGGCCAGAACACTGAAGCTTTCTTT.

CDR3: CASSLTGDNQPQHF. In DNA, the CDR3 is TGTGCCAGCAGCTTGACAGGGGACAATCAGCCCCAGCATTTT. The V call is TRBV2, the J call TRBJ1-5; TRBD1 matches at 8 bases. Trimming removed 6 bases from V and 3 bases from J; junction bases left unmatched: 4. From germline, CDR1 is SNHLY and CDR2 FYNNEI. The CDR3 runs to 14 residues.

The chain recombines TRBV7-2 with TRBJ2-5; TRBD1 agrees at 7 bases. The J call is doubtful: the DNA matches TRBJ2-7 better. CDR3 length: 14 amino acids. CDR1 SGHTA and CDR2 FQGNSA come from the germline V gene. DNA of the CDR3: TGTGCCAGCAGCTTAGGGCAGGGGGCCTACGAGCAGTACTTC. Protein product: CASSLGQGAYEQYF.

The J gene is TRBJ2-3, the V gene TRBV11-2; 12 bases match TRBD1. This CDR3 comprises 16 residues. Germline V gives CDR1 SGHAT, CDR2 FQNNGV. Unmatched junction bases numbered 6, after V lost 5 bases and J lost 3 bases. CDR3 amino acids: CASSPRGQGATDTQYF. The CDR3 nucleotides are TGTGCCAGCAGCCCCAGGGGACAGGGGGCTACAGATACGCAGTATTTT.

V is TRBV5-1 and J is TRBJ1-1; the match to TRBD1 covers 7 bases. This CDR3 has 14 residues. Germline CDR1 reads SGHRS; CDR2 reads YFSETQ. V was pared by 2 bases and J by 1 base, with 2 bases of the junction left unmatched. The CDR3 loop is CASSFQGGNTEAFF. The CDR3 nucleotides are TGCGCCAGCAGCTTCCAGGGGGGGAACACTGAAGCTTTCTTT. Based on the CDR3 plus reference TRBV5-1 and TRBJ1-1, the full variable domain is KAGVTQTPRYLIKTRGQQVTLSCSPISGHRSVSWYQQTPGQGLQFLFEYFSETQRNKGNFPGRFSGRQFSNSRSEMNVSTLELGDSALYLCASSFQGGNTEAFFGQGTRLTVV.

The V call is TRBV5-6, the J call TRBJ1-2; D remains ambiguous. Trimming removed 2 bases from V and 6 bases from J, with 14 bases in between. This CDR3 contains 14 residues. Germline loops: CDR1 SGHDT, CDR2 YYEEEE. The DNA for the CDR3 is TGTGCCAGCAGCTTCCAAGTGGTACTCGATGGCTACACCTTC. Its protein product is CASSFQVVLDGYTF.

In its sample, this clone was seen a few times. The genes are TRBV4-2 and TRBJ1-2; 7 positions match TRBD1. Looked up from germline, CDR1 is LGHNA and CDR2 is YNFKEQ. V lost 1 base and J lost 5; bases outside the gene matches: 7. The CDR3 consists of 15 residues. The CDR3, as DNA: TGTGCCAGCAGCCAAGTAGGGGGCGCGGGGTATGGCTACACCTTC. It encodes CASSQVGGAGYGYTF.

This clone occurred once. The J gene is TRBJ2-1, the V gene TRBV29-1, with D perhaps matching TRBD2 (5 bases). The CDR3 totals 14 residues. With 7 bases removed from V and 0 bases from J, the gap between germline ends came to 13 bases. CDR1 is SQVTM and CDR2 is ANQGSEA in the germline V gene. CDR3: CSAAGVSSYNEQFF. Here the CDR3 DNA reads TGCAGCGCGGCCGGGGTGAGCTCCTACAATGAGCAGTTCTTC.